The next 18 T cell receptor beta chains were all read from a single sample in a study of blood T cell repertoires in COVID-19. Repertoires were generated with immunoSEQ multiplex PCR, while TCRdb's copy carries only in-frame clones and drops some. The sample holds about 120,000 clones, approximately 80% seen once. The sample was peripheral blood. These receptors came from a human donor in a cohort sampled during active COVID-19.

The chain carries TRBV7-3 and TRBJ2-3, with TRBD1 matching 12 bases. J gave up 1 base and V 5 bases, and 7 bases lay outside the gene matches. The germline V gene has CDR1 SGHTA and CDR2 FQGTGA. The CDR3 has 17 amino acids. The CDR3 sequence: CASSQPGTGGGTDTQYF. The DNA for the CDR3 is TGTGCCAGCAGCCAACCGGGGACAGGGGGCGGCACAGATACGCAGTATTTT. Full variable domain (missing parts from reference TRBV7-3 and TRBJ2-3): GAGVSQTPSNKVTEKGKYVELRCDPISGHTALYWYRQSLGQGPEFLIYFQGTGAADDSGLPNDRFFAVRPEGSVSTLKIQRTERGDSAVYLCASSQPGTGGGTDTQYFGPGTRLTVL.

CDR3 residues: CASSTISGQVEGYTF. The DNA for the CDR3 is TGTGCCAGCAGTACCATATCGGGACAGGTAGAAGGCTACACCTTC. The chain links TRBV6-6 to TRBJ1-2; 8 bases line up with TRBD1. This CDR3 is built from 15 residues. Losses at the gene ends were 5 bases for V and 8 bases for J; bases not matched to a gene: 13. The germline gives CDR1 MNHNY, CDR2 SVGAGI (reference sequence).

This clone was recorded only once. The chain employs TRBV27 and TRBJ2-7; D may be TRBD2 (5 bases). There are 15 residues in the CDR3. The ends were cut back, 6 bases at V and 5 bases at J, with 20 bases in the middle. Germline V lookup: CDR1 MNHEY, CDR2 SMNVEV (reference sequence). The CDR3 bases are TGTGCCAGCAGCTTCTCATGGACGGCGGGCCACGAGCAGTACTTC. Protein sequence: CASSFSWTAGHEQYF.

This clone has only a few counts. The V call is TRBV30, the J call TRBJ2-6; D might be TRBD1 (6 bases). The CDR3 has 15 amino acids. Trimming took off 2 bases at V and 0 bases at J, with 8 bases between the two ends. Germline V gene lookup returns CDR1 GTSNPN and CDR2 SVGIG (reference sequence). The CDR3 coding sequence is TGTGCCTGGAGTCAGGGGAGCTCTGGGGCCAACGTCCTGACTTTC. Protein product: CAWSQGSSGANVLTF.

The chain's CDR3 is CASSTRLAGSSYNEQFF. The CDR3 DNA sequence: TGTGCCAGTAGTACAAGACTAGCGGGGAGCTCCTACAATGAGCAGTTCTTC. J is TRBJ2-1 and V is TRBV19; 11 bases are shared with TRBD2. Germline CDR1 and CDR2: LNHDA and SQIVND (reference sequence). The V segment lost 4 bases and the J segment 0 bases; nucleotides outside the gene matches: 5. The CDR3 is made up of 17 amino acids.

The chain recombines TRBV25-1 with TRBJ2-5; weak D call: TRBD1 (6 bases). The germline CDR1 and CDR2 sequences are MGHDK and SYGVNS. V gave up 2 bases and J gave up 0 bases, with 13 bases separating them. This CDR3 is built from 16 residues. For the CDR3, the DNA is TGTGCCAGCAGTGAAGGTAGGGGGTCATACCAAGAGACCCAGTACTTC. Encoded protein: CASSEGRGSYQETQYF. The full variable domain, its missing parts supplied by reference TRBV25-1 and TRBJ2-5, is EADIYQTPRYLVIGTGKKITLECSQTMGHDKMYWYQQDPGMELHLIHYSYGVNSTEKGDLSSESTVSRIRTEHFPLTLESARPSHTSQYLCASSEGRGSYQETQYFGPGTRLLVL.

The chain joins TRBV29-1 to TRBJ2-7; possibly TRBD2 for D (6 bases). V was trimmed by 4 bases and J by 5 bases, leaving 21 bases between them. The CDR3 has 15 amino acids. CDR1 SQVTM and CDR2 ANQGSEA come from the germline V gene. CDR3 protein: CSVAYRGGKGHEQYF. CDR3 nucleotide sequence: TGCAGCGTTGCCTATAGGGGCGGGAAAGGGCACGAGCAGTACTTC.

CDR3 DNA: TGCAGCGTTGAAGGTGGCAGGGGAAATAACTATGGCTACACCTTC. Residues: CSVEGGRGNNYGYTF. The rearrangement uses TRBV29-1 and TRBJ1-2; D is perhaps TRBD1 (6 bases). Trimming removed 1 base at V and 1 base at J, with 13 bases between. This CDR3 comprises 15 residues. The V gene's germline CDR1 is SQVTM and CDR2 ANQGSEA.

The chain carries TRBV7-9 and TRBJ2-3; D remains ambiguous. From germline, CDR1 is SEHNR and CDR2 FQNEAQ (reference sequence). CDR3 length: 13 residues. V gave up 0 bases and J gave up 2 bases, with 3 bases separating them. Written as DNA, the CDR3 is TGTGCCAGCAGCTTAGCCGTCACAGATACGCAGTATTTT. Its protein is CASSLAVTDTQYF.

The V call is TRBV10-3, the J call TRBJ2-2, with 11 positions matching TRBD2. CDR3 length equals 14 residues. The trim removed 10 bases at V and 1 base at J, leaving 2 bases unmatched. Germline V gives CDR1 ENHRY, CDR2 SYGVKD. The CDR3 DNA reads as TGTGCCACCGGGACTAGCGGGAACACCGGGGAGCTGTTTTTT. Protein product: CATGTSGNTGELFF.

This clone occurred a few times. The chain recombines TRBV21-1 with TRBJ2-7; the D call in the table, TRBD2, was not verified against the DNA. TRBV21-1 is deemed a pseudogene. This CDR3 is built from 18 residues. CDR3 bases: TGTGCCAGCAGCAAAAAACTAGCGGGCGGACGGAGTAACTACGAGCAGTACTTC. This gives the protein CASSKKLAGGRSNYEQYF.

The gene calls are TRBV5-8 and TRBJ2-7; perhaps TRBD2 as D (5 bases). Deletions cut 2 bases from V and 4 bases from J, with 13 bases between. The CDR3 contains 14 residues. The germline gives CDR1 SGHTS, CDR2 YDEGEE. The DNA of the CDR3 is TGTGCCAGCAGCTTTTTCGGGGTGTCTTACGAGCAGTACTTC. This encodes CASSFFGVSYEQYF.

This clone was observed a single time. This sample includes further DNA sequences coding for the same CDR3. The J gene is TRBJ1-4, the V gene TRBV6-5, with D possibly matching TRBD1 (6 bases). V lost 2 bases to trimming and J lost 3 bases, with 7 bases between them. Germline V gene data show CDR1 as MNHEY and CDR2 as SVGAGI. The CDR3 contains 14 residues. CDR3 coding DNA: TGTGCCAGCAGTTACGGACAGTCTAATGAAAAACTGTTTTTT. It encodes CASSYGQSNEKLFF.

The chain carries TRBV19 and TRBJ1-1, with D unresolved. Trimming pared 3 bases from V and 1 base from J, leaving 9 bases between. In germline, CDR1 is LNHDA, CDR2 SQIVND (reference sequence). The CDR3 loop spans 14 amino acids. The CDR3 bases are TGTGCCAGTAGTATCCTATCTGCGAACACTGAAGCTTTCTTT. Translated: CASSILSANTEAFF.

The gene calls are TRBV7-8 and TRBJ2-7; TRBD2 agrees at 14 bases. Germline V gene lookup returns CDR1 SGHVS and CDR2 FQNEAQ. The CDR3 spans 19 residues. Germline trimming cut 5 bases from V and 5 bases from J; bases unmatched to any gene: 17. CDR3 sequence (DNA): TGTGCCAGCAGCAAACCGGGGACTAGCGGGAGTTGGTCCCCCCACGAGCAGTACTTC. Protein sequence: CASSKPGTSGSWSPHEQYF. The full variable domain, completed using reference TRBV7-8 and TRBJ2-7, is GAGVSQSPRYKVAKRGQDVALRCDPISGHVSLFWYQQALGQGPEFLTYFQNEAQLDKSGLPSDRFFAERPEGSVSTLKIQRTQQEDSAVYLCASSKPGTSGSWSPHEQYFGPGTRLTVT.

This clone was seen only a few times. The DNA of the CDR3 is TGCGCCAGCAGCATATCAGGGGGATCTTCACCCCTCCACTTT. As protein: CASSISGGSSPLHF. The J gene is TRBJ1-6, the V gene TRBV5-1; 7 bases are shared with TRBD1. J was trimmed by 9 bases and V by 4 bases; bases with no gene match: 7. In germline, CDR1 is SGHRS, CDR2 YFSETQ. The CDR3 length is 14 residues.

The J gene is TRBJ2-1, the V gene TRBV10-3; TRBD1 agrees at 9 bases. V lost 7 bases, J lost 0 bases, and 7 bases stayed unmatched. Germline loops: CDR1 ENHRY, CDR2 SYGVKD. This CDR3 contains 16 residues. The CDR3 DNA sequence: TGTGCCATCAAGGACGGGACAGGGCACTCCTACAATGAGCAGTTCTTC. Protein: CAIKDGTGHSYNEQFF.

The chain combines TRBV5-8 with TRBJ1-2; no clear D gene. The V end was cut by 4 bases, the J end by 8 bases, with 15 bases between. The CDR3 has 13 residues. Germline CDR1 and CDR2: SGHTS and YDEGEE. The DNA of the CDR3 is TGTGCCAGCAGCCTCACGGGGTTTAGCGGCTACACCTTC. This codes for CASSLTGFSGYTF.